The following is a TCR beta chain sequence with its context. Germline is not matched at one junction end, which may reflect a read error. This specimen belongs to a study of Ad26.COV2.S vaccination and SARS-CoV-2 variants. Study summary: Of the COV1001 trial arms, the Ad26.COV2.S arm included the donor.

Sequenced by immunoSEQ multiplex PCR; TCRdb stores in-frame clones only, minus some. The sample records hundreds of thousands of clones, about nine tenths being singletons. Treatment here: 15 to 20 received Ad26.COV2.S at low or high dose, single or two shots; a few received placebo; per-sample allocation not given. Collection of the samples took place on day 63 after the first injection of vaccine or placebo. Germline V gives CDR1 SEHNR, CDR2 FQNEAQ (reference sequence). There are 14 residues in the CDR3. This material consisted of peripheral blood, taken in a trial of Ad26.COV2.S vaccine versus placebo. The sequence was collected from a person between 18 and 65 years old who received the Ad26.COV2.S COVID-19 vaccine or a placebo. The rearrangement joins TRBV7-9 to TRBJ1-1; D gene uncertain. The CDR3 DNA sequence: TGTGCCAACAGCTTTAACAGCATGAACACTGAAGCTTTCTTT. Translation gives CANSFNSMNTEAFF.